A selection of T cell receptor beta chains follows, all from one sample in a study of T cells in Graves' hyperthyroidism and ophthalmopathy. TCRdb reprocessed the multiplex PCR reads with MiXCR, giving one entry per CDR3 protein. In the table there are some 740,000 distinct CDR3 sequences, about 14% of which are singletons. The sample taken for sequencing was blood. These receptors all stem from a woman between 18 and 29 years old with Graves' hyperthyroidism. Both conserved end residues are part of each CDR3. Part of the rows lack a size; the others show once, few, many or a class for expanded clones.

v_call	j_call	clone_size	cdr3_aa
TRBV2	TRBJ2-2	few	CASSAGGGELLF
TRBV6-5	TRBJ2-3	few	CASSYAPWGAERGNTQYF
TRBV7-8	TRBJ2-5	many	CASSSGQGIVETQYF
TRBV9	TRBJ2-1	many	CASSESSYLYNEQFF
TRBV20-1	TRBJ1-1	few	CSASPREGAEAFF
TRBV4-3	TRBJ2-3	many	CASSQVFGDTQYF
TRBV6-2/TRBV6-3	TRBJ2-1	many	CASSYPSGKNNEQFF
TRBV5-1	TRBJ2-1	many	CASSVGDSYNEQFF
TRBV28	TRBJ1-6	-	CASRSTGEGYNSPLHF
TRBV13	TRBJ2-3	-	CASSTRTDTQYF
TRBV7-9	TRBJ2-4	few	CASSTSGAKNIQYF
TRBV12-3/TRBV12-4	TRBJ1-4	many	CASKGRTNEKLFF
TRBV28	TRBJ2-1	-	CASRTPGQASDEQFF
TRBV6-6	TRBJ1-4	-	CASSYSRQGATNEKLFF
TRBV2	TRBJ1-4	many	CASSDRGQRNEKLFF
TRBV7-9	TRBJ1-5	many	CASSSRDRATNQPQHF
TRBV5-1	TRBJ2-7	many	CASSLSVNKVEQYF
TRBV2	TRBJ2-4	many	CASSAKGLAKNIQYF
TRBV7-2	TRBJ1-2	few	CASSLRTGRGYTF
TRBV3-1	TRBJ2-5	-	CASSQERSGLQRGTQYF
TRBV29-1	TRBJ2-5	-	CSVTSGRAGETQYF
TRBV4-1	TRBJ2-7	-	CASSQGPNSPYEQYF
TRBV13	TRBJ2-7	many	CASSSLSGRAYEQYF